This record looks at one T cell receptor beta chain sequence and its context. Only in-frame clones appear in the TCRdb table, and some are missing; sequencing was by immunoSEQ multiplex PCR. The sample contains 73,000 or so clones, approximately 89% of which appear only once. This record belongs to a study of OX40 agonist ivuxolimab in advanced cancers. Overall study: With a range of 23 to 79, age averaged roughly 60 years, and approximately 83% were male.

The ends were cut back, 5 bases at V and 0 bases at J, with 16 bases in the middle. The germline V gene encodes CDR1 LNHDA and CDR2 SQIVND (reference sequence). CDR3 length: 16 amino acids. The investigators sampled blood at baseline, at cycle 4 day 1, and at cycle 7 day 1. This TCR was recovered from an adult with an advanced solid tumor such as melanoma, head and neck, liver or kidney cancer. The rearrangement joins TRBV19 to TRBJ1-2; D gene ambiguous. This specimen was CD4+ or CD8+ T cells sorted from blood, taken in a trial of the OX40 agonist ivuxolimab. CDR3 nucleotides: TGTGCCAGTAGTCTCCGGACGATTGTGGCTAACTATGGCTACACCTTC. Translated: CASSLRTIVANYGYTF.